Listed here are 10 T cell receptor beta chains from one sample, sequenced in a study of Graves' ophthalmopathy and Graves' hyperthyroidism (dated by TCRdb to about 2018). Sequenced using an Illumina HiSeq 2000. For repertoire sequencing, the TCR beta CDR3 regions were amplified from RNA transcripts. A first-round RT-PCR used HTBI primers with the Qiagen OneStep RT-PCR kit, followed by a second-round multiplex PCR, size selection and purification. The public reads were reanalyzed by TCRdb: fastp trimming at Q25, MiXCR alignment, in-frame beta chains only. Under each unique CDR3 protein, matching rows form one entry showing the most common genes and DNA. Present in this sample are more than 550,000 distinct CDR3 sequences, approximately 39% of which were seen just once. Roughly 3% of the sample comes from the top ten. Sequencing was done on a sample of peripheral blood. These receptors all stem from an adult man with Graves' ophthalmopathy.

As concerns this clonotype: A much larger clone lies a single base off, so this may be a read error. This sequence joins TRBV4-3 and TRBJ1-6; D is ambiguous. In germline, CDR1 is LGHNA, CDR2 YSLEER. The CDR3 length is 14 residues. CDR3 loop: CASSQLKYNPPLHF. The CDR3 DNA reads as TGCGCCAGCAGCCAGTTGAAATATAATCCACCCCTCCACTTT.

The CDR3 is CASSLSLPGLAGSYEQYF. CDR3 coding DNA: TGTGCCAGCAGCTTATCCCTTCCGGGCCTAGCGGGCTCCTACGAGCAGTACTTC. This chain links TRBV7-9 with TRBJ2-7; 8 bases fit TRBD2. The ends lost 2 bases at V and 0 bases at J; junction bases unmatched: 12. The CDR3 consists of 18 residues. The germline CDR1 and CDR2 sequences are SEHNR and FQNEAQ (reference sequence).

The chain links TRBV7-6 to TRBJ1-5, with TRBD1 as a possible D gene (5 bases). Per germline, CDR1 SGHVS and CDR2 FNYEAQ. The CDR3 consists of 15 residues. V lost 2 bases, J lost 0 bases, and 8 bases lay in between. In DNA form, the CDR3 reads TGTGCCAGCAGCTTAAAGGGGACTAGCAATCAGCCCCAGCATTTT. Translating it yields CASSLKGTSNQPQHF. Variable domain in full (rest from reference TRBV7-6 and TRBJ1-5): GAGVSQSPRYKVTKRGQDVALRCDPISGHVSLYWYRQALGQGPEFLTYFNYEAQQDKSGLPNDRFSAERPEGSISTLTIQRTEQRDSAMYRCASSLKGTSNQPQHFGDGTRLSIL.

This clonotype occurred many times. The rearrangement joins TRBV19 to TRBJ1-5; 11 nucleotides line up with TRBD1. Germline V CDR1 and CDR2: LNHDA, SQIVND (reference sequence). The J segment lost 7 bases and the V segment lost 3 bases, leaving 8 bases of the junction unmatched. This CDR3 region has 16 residues. The CDR3 reads CASSISGQGVGQPQHF. The DNA of the CDR3 is TGTGCCAGTAGTATTTCGGGACAGGGGGTTGGGCAGCCCCAGCATTTT.

V and J are TRBV9 and TRBJ1-6; D is possibly TRBD1 (5 bases). The germline gives CDR1 SGDLS, CDR2 YYNGEE. V was trimmed by 0 bases and J by 8 bases, leaving 18 bases between them. This CDR3 comprises 17 residues. The CDR3 sequence is CASSVAKTGPGDSPLHF. DNA for the CDR3: TGTGCCAGCAGCGTAGCAAAAACCGGGCCGGGGGATTCACCCCTCCACTTT. The full variable domain, in which reference TRBV9 and TRBJ1-6 provide the parts outside the CDR3, is DSGVTQTPKHLITATGQRVTLRCSPRSGDLSVYWYQQSLDQGLQFLIQYYNGEERAKGNILERFSAQQFPDLHSELNLSSLELGDSALYFCASSVAKTGPGDSPLHFGNGTRLTVT.

This clonotype appeared a few times. This chain links TRBV10-3 with TRBJ1-6; TRBD1 matches at 11 bases. V lost 11 bases, J lost 6 bases, and 0 bases stayed unmatched. Germline values: CDR1 ENHRY, CDR2 SYGVKD. This CDR3 has 12 amino acids. The CDR3 DNA reads TGTGCCGGGACAGGGGGTAATTCACCCCTCCACTTT. Translated: CAGTGGNSPLHF.

This clonotype was picked up a small number of times. V and J are TRBV9 and TRBJ1-4; TRBD1 matches 8 bases. The germline V gene encodes CDR1 SGDLS and CDR2 YYNGEE. J gave up 6 bases and V 1 base, and 8 bases lay outside the gene matches. CDR3 length: 16 amino acids. The CDR3 sequence is CASSVTTGGGDEKLFF. The CDR3 region has the DNA TGTGCCAGCAGCGTAACTACAGGGGGTGGAGATGAAAAACTGTTTTTT.

This clonotype was observed a handful of times. The chain is built from TRBV7-7 and TRBJ2-2; tentative D call: TRBD1 (5 bases). Germline loops: CDR1 SSHAT, CDR2 FNYEAQ (reference sequence). The CDR3 runs to 13 residues. The CDR3 sequence is CATLSSGSGELFF. In nucleotides, the CDR3 is TGTGCTACACTGTCTTCAGGGTCCGGGGAGCTGTTTTTT.

J is TRBJ1-1 and V is TRBV7-8; 10 bases are a match to TRBD1. With V trimmed by 7 bases and J by 1 base, 6 bases remained unmatched. Germline loops: CDR1 SGHVS, CDR2 FQNEAQ. The CDR3 extends over 15 amino acids. The CDR3 DNA reads TGTGCCAGCACCCAGGGACAGGGGACGAACACTGAAGCTTTCTTT. This encodes CASTQGQGTNTEAFF.

The genes are TRBV20-1 and TRBJ2-7; 9 nucleotides align to TRBD1. The CDR3 is made up of 14 amino acids. Germline V gene lookup returns CDR1 DFQATT and CDR2 SNEGSKA (reference sequence). V lost 6 bases and J lost 4; bases outside the gene matches: 10. The CDR3 bases are TGCAGTGCCCGATCGACAGGGGGGGAGTACGAGCAGTACTTC. Its protein is CSARSTGGEYEQYF.